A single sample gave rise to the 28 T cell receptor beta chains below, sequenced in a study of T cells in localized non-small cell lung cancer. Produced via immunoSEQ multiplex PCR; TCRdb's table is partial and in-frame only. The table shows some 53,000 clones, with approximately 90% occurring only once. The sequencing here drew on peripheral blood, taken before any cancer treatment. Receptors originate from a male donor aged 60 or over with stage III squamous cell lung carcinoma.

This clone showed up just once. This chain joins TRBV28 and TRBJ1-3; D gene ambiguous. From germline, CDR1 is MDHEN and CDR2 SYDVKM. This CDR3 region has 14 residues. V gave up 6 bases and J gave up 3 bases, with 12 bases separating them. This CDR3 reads CASSLTLLGNTIYF. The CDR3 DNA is TGTGCCAGCAGCCTGACCCTCCTTGGAAACACCATATATTTT. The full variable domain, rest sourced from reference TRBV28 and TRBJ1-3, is DVKVTQSSRYLVKRTGEKVFLECVQDMDHENMFWYRQDPGLGLRLIYFSYDVKMKEKGDIPEGYSVSREKKERFSLILESASTNQTSMYLCASSLTLLGNTIYFGEGSWLTVV.

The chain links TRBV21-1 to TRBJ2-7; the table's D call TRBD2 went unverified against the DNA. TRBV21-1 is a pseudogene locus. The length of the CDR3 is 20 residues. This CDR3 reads CASSKTAQRERKGSKNEQYF. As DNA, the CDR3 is TGTGCCAGCAGCAAAACAGCCCAGCGGGAAAGGAAGGGTTCGAAGAACGAGCAGTACTTC.

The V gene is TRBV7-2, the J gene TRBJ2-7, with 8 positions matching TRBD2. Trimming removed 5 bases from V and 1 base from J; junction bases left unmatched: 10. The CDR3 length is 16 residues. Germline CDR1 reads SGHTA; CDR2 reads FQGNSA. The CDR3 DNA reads TGTGCCAGCAGCCGCCGTGGGCGGGGGGTATCCTACGAGCAGTACTTC. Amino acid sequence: CASSRRGRGVSYEQYF.

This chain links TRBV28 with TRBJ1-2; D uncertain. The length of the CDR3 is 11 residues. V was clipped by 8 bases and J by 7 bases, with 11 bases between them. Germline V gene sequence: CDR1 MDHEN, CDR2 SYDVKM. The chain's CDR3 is CASGDSTGYTF. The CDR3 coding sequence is TGTGCCAGCGGGGATAGCACTGGCTACACCTTC.

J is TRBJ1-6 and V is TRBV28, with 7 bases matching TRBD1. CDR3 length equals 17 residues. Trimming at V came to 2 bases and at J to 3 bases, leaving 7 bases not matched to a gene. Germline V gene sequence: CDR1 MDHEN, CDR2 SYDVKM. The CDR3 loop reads CASSLRQGLNYNSPLHF. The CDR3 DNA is TGTGCCAGCAGTTTACGACAGGGCCTAAACTATAATTCACCCCTCCACTTT. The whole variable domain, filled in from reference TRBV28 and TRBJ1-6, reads DVKVTQSSRYLVKRTGEKVFLECVQDMDHENMFWYRQDPGLGLRLIYFSYDVKMKEKGDIPEGYSVSREKKERFSLILESASTNQTSMYLCASSLRQGLNYNSPLHFGNGTRLTVT.

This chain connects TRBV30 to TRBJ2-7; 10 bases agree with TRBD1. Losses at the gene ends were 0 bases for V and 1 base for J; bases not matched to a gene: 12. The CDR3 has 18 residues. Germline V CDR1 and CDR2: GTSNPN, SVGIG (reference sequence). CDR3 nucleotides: TGTGCCTGGAGTGTAATGGGGCCCGGGACAGGGGTTTCCTACGAGCAGTACTTC. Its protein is CAWSVMGPGTGVSYEQYF.

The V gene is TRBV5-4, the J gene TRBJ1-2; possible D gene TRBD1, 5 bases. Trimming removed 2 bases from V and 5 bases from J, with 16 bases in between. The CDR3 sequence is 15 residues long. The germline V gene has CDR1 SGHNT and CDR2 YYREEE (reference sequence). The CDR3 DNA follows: TGTGCCAGCAGCTTTAGATCGGGACCGCTTTATGGCTACACCTTC. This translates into CASSFRSGPLYGYTF.

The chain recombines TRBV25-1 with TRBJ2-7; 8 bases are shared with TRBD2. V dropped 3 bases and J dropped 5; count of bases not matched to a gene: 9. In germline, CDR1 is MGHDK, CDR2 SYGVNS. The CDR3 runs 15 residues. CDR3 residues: CASSDRATGGDEQYF. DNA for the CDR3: TGTGCCAGCAGTGACCGGGCCACGGGGGGGGACGAGCAGTACTTC.

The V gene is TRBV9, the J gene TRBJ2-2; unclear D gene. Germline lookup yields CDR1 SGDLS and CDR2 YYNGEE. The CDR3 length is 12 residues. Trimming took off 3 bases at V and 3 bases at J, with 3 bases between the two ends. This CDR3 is CASSEHTGELFF. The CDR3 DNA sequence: TGTGCCAGCAGCGAACACACCGGGGAGCTGTTTTTT.

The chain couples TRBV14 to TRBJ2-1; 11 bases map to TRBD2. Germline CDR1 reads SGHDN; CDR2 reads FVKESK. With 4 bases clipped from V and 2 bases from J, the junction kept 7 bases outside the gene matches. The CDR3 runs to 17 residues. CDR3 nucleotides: TGTGCCAGCAGCCCTCGCCGGGGACTAGCGGCCTACAATGAGCAGTTCTTC. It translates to CASSPRRGLAAYNEQFF.

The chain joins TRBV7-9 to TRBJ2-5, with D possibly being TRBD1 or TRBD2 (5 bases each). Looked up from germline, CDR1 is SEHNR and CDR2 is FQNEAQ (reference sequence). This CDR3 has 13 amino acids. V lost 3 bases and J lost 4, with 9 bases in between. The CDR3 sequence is CASSFGTLETQYF. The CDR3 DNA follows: TGTGCCAGCAGCTTCGGGACCCTAGAGACCCAGTACTTC.

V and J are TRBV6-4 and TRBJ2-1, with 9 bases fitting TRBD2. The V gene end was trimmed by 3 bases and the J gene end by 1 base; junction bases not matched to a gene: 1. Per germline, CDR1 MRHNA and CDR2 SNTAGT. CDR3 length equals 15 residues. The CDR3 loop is CASSERGGSYNEQFF. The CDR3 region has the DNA TGTGCCAGCAGTGAGCGGGGGGGGTCCTACAATGAGCAGTTCTTC.

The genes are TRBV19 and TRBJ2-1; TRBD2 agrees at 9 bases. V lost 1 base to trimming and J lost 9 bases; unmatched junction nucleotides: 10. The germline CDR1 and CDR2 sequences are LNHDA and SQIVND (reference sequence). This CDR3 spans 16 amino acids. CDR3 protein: CASSIAHAGGPGEQFF. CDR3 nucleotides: TGTGCCAGTAGTATAGCCCACGCGGGGGGGCCGGGTGAGCAGTTCTTC.

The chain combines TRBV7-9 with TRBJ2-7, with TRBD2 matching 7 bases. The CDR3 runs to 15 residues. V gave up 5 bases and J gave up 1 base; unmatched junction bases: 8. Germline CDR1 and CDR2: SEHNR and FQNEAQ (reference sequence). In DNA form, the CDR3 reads TGTGCCAGCAGCCAAGCCCTGGGAGGGTCCTACGAGCAGTACTTC. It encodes CASSQALGGSYEQYF.

This chain's CDR3 is CASSTGRGRETQYF. In nucleotides, the CDR3 is TGTGCCAGCAGTACGGGACGGGGACGGGAGACCCAGTACTTC. This rearrangement joins TRBV6-6 to TRBJ2-5; either TRBD1 or TRBD2 may fit D (5 bases each). Germline CDR1 reads MNHNY; CDR2 reads SVGAGI (reference sequence). This CDR3 has 14 residues. V shed 5 bases and J shed 5 bases, with 15 bases lying between them.

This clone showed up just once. CDR3 DNA sequence: TGTGCCAGCAGCCAAGTAGGGGGCGGTGAAAAACTGTTTTTT. As protein: CASSQVGGGEKLFF. This chain links TRBV4-2 with TRBJ1-4; 7 positions agree with TRBD1. Looked up from germline, CDR1 is LGHNA and CDR2 is YNFKEQ. CDR3 length: 14 residues. The trim removed 1 base at V and 7 bases at J, leaving 3 bases unmatched.

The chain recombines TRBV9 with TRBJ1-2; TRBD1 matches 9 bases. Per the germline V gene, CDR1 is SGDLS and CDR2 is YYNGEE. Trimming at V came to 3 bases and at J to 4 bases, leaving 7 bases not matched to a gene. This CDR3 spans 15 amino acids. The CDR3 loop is CASSGLGTGPYGYTF. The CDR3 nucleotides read TGTGCCAGCAGCGGATTGGGGACAGGGCCCTATGGCTACACCTTC. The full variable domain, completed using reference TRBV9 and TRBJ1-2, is DSGVTQTPKHLITATGQRVTLRCSPRSGDLSVYWYQQSLDQGLQFLIQYYNGEERAKGNILERFSAQQFPDLHSELNLSSLELGDSALYFCASSGLGTGPYGYTFGSGTRLTVV.

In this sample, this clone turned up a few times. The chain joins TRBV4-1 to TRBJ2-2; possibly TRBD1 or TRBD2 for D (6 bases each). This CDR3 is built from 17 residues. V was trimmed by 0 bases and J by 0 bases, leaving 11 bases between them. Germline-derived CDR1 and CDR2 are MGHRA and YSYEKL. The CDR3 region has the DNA TGCGCCAGCAGCCAAGATGACGGGGGCGCGAACACCGGGGAGCTGTTTTTT. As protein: CASSQDDGGANTGELFF.

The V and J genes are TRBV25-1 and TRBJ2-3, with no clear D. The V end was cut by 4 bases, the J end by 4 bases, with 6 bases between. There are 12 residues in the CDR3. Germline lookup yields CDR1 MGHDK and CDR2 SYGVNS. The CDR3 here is CASSGGSDTQYF. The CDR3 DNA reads TGTGCCAGCAGTGGTGGATCAGATACGCAGTATTTT.

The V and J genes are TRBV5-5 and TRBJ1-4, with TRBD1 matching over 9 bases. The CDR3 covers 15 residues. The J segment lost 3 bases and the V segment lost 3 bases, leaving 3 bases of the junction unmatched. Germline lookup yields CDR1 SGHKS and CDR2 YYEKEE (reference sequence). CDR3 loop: CASSSQGASNEKLFF. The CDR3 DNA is TGTGCCAGCAGCTCACAGGGGGCGTCTAATGAAAAACTGTTTTTT.

CDR3 protein: CSVRQGNTIYF. Here the CDR3 DNA reads TGCAGCGTGCGACAGGGTAACACCATATATTTT. The rearrangement joins TRBV29-1 to TRBJ1-3, with 7 bases matching TRBD1. Germline V gives CDR1 SQVTM, CDR2 ANQGSEA. CDR3 length: 11 amino acids. The junction had 3 bases not matched to a gene; V was cut back by 6 bases and J by 7 bases. Filled out from reference TRBV29-1 and TRBJ1-3, the complete variable domain reads SAVISQKPSRDICQRGTSLTIQCQVDSQVTMMFWYRQQPGQSLTLIATANQGSEATYESGFVIDKFPISRPNLTFSTLTVSNMSPEDSSIYLCSVRQGNTIYFGEGSWLTVV.

CDR3 sequence (DNA): TGTGCCAGCAGTTTAGAGGGACAGGGTTTGTATGAGCAGTTCTTC. Amino acids: CASSLEGQGLYEQFF. The chain couples TRBV28 to TRBJ2-1, with 9 nucleotides matching TRBD1. J was trimmed by 8 bases and V by 2 bases; bases with no gene match: 7. The germline gives CDR1 MDHEN, CDR2 SYDVKM. The CDR3 has 15 amino acids.

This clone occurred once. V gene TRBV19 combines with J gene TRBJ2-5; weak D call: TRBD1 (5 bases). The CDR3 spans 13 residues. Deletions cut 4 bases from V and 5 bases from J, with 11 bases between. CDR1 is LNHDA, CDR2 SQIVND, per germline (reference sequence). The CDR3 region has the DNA TGTGCCAGTAGTAGCAGGGTTGGGGAGACCCAGTACTTC. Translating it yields CASSSRVGETQYF.

The CDR3 DNA is TGCGCCAGCAGCATCCGGGGGGACACAGATACGCAGTATTTT. The encoded protein is CASSIRGDTDTQYF. This rearrangement joins TRBV4-1 to TRBJ2-3; 7 bases are a match to TRBD2. The germline V gene has CDR1 MGHRA and CDR2 YSYEKL. The J segment lost 2 bases and the V segment lost 5 bases, leaving 4 bases of the junction unmatched. CDR3 size: 14 residues.

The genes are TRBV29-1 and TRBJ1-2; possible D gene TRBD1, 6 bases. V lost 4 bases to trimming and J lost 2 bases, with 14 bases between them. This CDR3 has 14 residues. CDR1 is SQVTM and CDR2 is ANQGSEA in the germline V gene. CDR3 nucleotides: TGCAGCGTTGTAACCGGACAGCGGAACTATGGCTACACCTTC. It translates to CSVVTGQRNYGYTF.

CDR3 in amino acids: CASSRLTSGANTGELFF. The CDR3 bases are TGTGCCAGCAGTAGGCTCACTAGCGGGGCGAACACCGGGGAGCTGTTTTTT. This rearrangement joins TRBV5-5 to TRBJ2-2; 10 bases match TRBD2. Germline-derived CDR1 and CDR2 are SGHKS and YYEKEE (reference sequence). The CDR3 runs to 17 residues. The V segment lost 5 bases and the J segment 0 bases; nucleotides outside the gene matches: 7.

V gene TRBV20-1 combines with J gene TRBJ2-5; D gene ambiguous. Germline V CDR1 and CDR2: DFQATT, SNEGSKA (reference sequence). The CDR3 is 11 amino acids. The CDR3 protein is CSESAQETQYF. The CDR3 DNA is TGCAGCGAGTCAGCTCAAGAGACCCAGTACTTC.

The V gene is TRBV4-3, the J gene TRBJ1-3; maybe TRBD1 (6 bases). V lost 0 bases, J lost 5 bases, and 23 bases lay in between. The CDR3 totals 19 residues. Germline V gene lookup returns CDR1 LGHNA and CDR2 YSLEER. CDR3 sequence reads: CASSQERFMGDTRRNTIYF. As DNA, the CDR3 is TGCGCCAGCAGCCAAGAAAGGTTTATGGGGGACACCCGGAGAAACACCATATATTTT.